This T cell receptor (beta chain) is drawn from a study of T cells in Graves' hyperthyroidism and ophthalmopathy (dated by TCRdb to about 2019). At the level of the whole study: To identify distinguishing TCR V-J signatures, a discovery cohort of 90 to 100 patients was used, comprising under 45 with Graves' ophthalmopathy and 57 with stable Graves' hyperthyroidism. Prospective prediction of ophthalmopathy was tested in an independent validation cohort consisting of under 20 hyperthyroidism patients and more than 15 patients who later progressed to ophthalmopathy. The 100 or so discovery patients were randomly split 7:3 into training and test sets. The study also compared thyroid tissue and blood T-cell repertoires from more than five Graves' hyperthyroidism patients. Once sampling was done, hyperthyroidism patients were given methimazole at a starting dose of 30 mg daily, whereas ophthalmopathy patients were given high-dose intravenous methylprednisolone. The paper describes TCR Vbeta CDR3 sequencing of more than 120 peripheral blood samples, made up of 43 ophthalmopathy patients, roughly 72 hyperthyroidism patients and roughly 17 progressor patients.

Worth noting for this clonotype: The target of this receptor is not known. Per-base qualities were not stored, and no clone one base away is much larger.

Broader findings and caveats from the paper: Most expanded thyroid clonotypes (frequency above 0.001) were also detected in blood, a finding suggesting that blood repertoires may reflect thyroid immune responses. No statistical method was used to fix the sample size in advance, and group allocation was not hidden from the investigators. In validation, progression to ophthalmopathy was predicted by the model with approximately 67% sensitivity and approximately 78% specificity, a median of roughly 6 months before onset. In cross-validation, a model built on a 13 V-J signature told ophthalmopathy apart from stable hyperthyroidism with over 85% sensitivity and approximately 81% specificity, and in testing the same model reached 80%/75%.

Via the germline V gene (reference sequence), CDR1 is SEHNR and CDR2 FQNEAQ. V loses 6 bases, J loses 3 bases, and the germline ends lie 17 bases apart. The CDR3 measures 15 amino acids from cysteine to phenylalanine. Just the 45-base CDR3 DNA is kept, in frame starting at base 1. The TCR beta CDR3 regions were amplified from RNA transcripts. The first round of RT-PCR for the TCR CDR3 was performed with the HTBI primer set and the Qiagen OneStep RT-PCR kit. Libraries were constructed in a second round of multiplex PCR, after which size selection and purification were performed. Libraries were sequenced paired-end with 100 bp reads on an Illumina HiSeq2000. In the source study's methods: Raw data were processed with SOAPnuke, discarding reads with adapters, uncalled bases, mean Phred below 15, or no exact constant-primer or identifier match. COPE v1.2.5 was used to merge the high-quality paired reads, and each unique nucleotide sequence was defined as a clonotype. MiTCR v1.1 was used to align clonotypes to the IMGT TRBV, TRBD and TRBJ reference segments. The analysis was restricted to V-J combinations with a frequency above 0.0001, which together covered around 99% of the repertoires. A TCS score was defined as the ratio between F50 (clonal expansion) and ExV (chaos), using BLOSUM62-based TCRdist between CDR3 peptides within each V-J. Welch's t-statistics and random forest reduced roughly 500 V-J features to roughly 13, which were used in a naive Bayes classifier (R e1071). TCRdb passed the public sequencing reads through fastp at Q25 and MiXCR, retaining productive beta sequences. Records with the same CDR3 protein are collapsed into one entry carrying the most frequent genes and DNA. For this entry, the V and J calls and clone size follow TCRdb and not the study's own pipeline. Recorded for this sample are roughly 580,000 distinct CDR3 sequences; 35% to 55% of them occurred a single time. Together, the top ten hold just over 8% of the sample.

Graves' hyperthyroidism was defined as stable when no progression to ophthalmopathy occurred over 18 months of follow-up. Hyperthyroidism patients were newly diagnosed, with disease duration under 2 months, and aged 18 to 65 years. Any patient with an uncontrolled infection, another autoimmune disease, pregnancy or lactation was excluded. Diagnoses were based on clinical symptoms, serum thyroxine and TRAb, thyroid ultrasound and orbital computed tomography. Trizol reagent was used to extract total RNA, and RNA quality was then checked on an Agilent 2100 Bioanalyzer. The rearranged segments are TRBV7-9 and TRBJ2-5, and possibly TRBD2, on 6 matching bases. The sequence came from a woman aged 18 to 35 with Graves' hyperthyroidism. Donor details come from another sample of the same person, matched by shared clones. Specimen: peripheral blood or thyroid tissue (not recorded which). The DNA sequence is TGTGCCAGCAGTTCACTCCGGACGGGAGAAGAGACCCAGTACTTC. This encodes CASSSLRTGEETQYF.